This TCR beta chain was captured by sequencing in a study of blood T cell repertoires in COVID-19. The germline V gene has CDR1 SGHNT and CDR2 YYREEE (reference sequence). CDR3 length: 17 amino acids. V was shortened by 0 bases and J by 0 bases, with 16 bases between the two germline ends. Some clones are missing from TCRdb's copy, which holds only in-frame ones; the method was immunoSEQ multiplex PCR. Of fewer than 250,000 clones in the sample, about 83% were seen once. Material for sequencing was PBMCs or T cells enriched from blood (not recorded which). This clonotype was obtained from a woman between 35 and 50 years old who had been exposed to COVID-19. The V gene is TRBV5-4, the J gene TRBJ2-7; TRBD1 is a possible D gene (8 bases). CDR3 coding DNA: TGTGCCAGCAGCTTGGAGGGGGGGACAGGAGACTCCTACGAGCAGTACTTC. As protein: CASSLEGGTGDSYEQYF.